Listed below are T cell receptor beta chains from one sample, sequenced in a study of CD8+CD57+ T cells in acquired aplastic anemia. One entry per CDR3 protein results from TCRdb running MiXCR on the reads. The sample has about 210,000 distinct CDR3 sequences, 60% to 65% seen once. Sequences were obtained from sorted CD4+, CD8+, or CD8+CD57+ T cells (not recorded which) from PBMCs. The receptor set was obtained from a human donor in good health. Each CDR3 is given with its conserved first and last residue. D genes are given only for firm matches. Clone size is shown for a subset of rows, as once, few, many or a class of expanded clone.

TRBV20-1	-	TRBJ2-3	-	TGCAGTGCTAGAGATCCCCTCCTGATGCCTTCGCAGTATTTT	CSARDPLLMPSQYF
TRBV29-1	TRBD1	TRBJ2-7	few	TGCAGCGTTGAAGGACAGGGGGAGCAGTACTTC	CSVEGQGEQYF
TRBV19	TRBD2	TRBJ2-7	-	TGTGCCAGTAGTATAACTAGCGGGGCCTACGAGCAGTACTTC	CASSITSGAYEQYF
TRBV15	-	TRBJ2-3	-	TGTGCCACCAGCAGTAACATAGCAGATACGCAGTATTTT	CATSSNIADTQYF
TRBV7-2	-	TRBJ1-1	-	TGTGCCAGCAGCTCCACCACTGAAGCTTTCTTT	CASSSTTEAFF
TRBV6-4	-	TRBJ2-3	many	TGTGCCAGCAGAAAAGGTAGCGGCCCCACAGATACGCAGTATTTT	CASRKGSGPTDTQYF
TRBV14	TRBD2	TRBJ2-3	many	TGTGCCAGCAGCACACTAGCGGGGGGAATCGAATTCACAGATACGCAGTATTTT	CASSTLAGGIEFTDTQYF
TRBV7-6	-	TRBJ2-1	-	TGTGCCAGCCCCTTCCCACTGTGCTCCTACAATGAGCAGTTCTTC	CASPFPLCSYNEQFF
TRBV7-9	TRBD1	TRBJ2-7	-	TGTGCCAGCAGCATGTTTGGGACAGGAAGCTCCTACGAGCAGTACTTC	CASSMFGTGSSYEQYF
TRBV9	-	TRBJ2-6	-	TGTGCCAGCAGCCCTTACAGCTCTGGGGCCAACGTCCTGACTTTC	CASSPYSSGANVLTF
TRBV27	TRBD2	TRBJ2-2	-	TGTGCCAGTTCGGGGGGACCCCACACCGGGGAGCTGTTTTTT	CASSGGPHTGELFF
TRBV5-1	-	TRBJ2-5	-	TGCGCCAGCAGTCGTAGGACGGTGGGGCCAGAGACCCAGTACTTC	CASSRRTVGPETQYF
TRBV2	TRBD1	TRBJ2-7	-	TGTGTCAGCAGCCGGACAGGGACGAACGAGCAGTACTTC	CVSSRTGTNEQYF
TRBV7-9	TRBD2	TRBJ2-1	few	TGTGCCAGCAGGACAGCGGGAGTGGACTACAATGAGCAGTTCTTC	CASRTAGVDYNEQFF
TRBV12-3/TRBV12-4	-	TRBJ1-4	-	TGTGCCAGCAGACTACTTCAGGGGATTGGAGAAAAACTGTTTTTT	CASRLLQGIGEKLFF
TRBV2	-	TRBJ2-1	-	TGTGCCAGCAGTGATGGACAGTCCTGGGAGCAGTTCTTC	CASSDGQSWEQFF
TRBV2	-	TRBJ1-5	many	TGTGCCAGCAGTGAACCCGGTTACGGTCAGCCCCAGCATTTT	CASSEPGYGQPQHF
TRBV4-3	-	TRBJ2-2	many	TGCGCCAGCAGCCAAGAGGCGACGAACACCGGGGAGCTGTTTTTT	CASSQEATNTGELFF
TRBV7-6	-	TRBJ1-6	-	TGTGCCAGCAGCTTATTACGGACCTCCAATTCACCCCTCCACTTT	CASSLLRTSNSPLHF
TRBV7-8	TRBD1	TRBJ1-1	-	TGTGCCAGCAGCCCAGGACAGGGGATGAACACTGAAGCTTTCTTT	CASSPGQGMNTEAFF
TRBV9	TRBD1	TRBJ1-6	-	TGTGCCAGCAGCGTAGCTGACAGGGCAAGGGTAAATTCACCCCTCCACTTT	CASSVADRARVNSPLHF
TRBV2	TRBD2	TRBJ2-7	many	TGTGCCTCCCCCGGGACTAGCGGGAGGGACGAGCAGTACTTC	CASPGTSGRDEQYF
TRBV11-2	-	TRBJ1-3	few	TGTGCCAGCAGCTTAGTGAAGGGAAACACCATATATTTT	CASSLVKGNTIYF
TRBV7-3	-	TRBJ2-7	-	TGTGCCAGCAGCCAGAGCGGGACAGGCCGATTTCACGAGCAGTACTTC	CASSQSGTGRFHEQYF
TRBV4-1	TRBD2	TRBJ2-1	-	TGCGCCAGCAGCCCCACAGGACTAGTGGGAGCTGGTAATGAGCAGTTCTTC	CASSPTGLVGAGNEQFF
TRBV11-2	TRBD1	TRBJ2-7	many	TGTGCCAGCAGCCCGGGACAGGGGGGCGACGAGCAGTACTTC	CASSPGQGGDEQYF
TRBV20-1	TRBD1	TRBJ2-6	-	TGCAGTGCCGGAGGTGGGGACAGGCTGTCATCTGGGGCCAACGTCCTGACTTTC	CSAGGGDRLSSGANVLTF
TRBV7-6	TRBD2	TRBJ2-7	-	TGTGCCGGCAGTAAGCGGGGCACCTACGAGCAGTACTTC	CAGSKRGTYEQYF
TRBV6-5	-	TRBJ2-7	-	TGTGCCAGCACCTCCGTGCTAAAGAACGAGCAGTACTTC	CASTSVLKNEQYF
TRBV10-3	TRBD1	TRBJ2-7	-	TGTGCCATCAGGCCTGGACAGGTCTCCTACGAGCAGTACTTC	CAIRPGQVSYEQYF
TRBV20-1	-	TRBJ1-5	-	TGCAGTGCTAGAGATCGGGACAATCAGCCCCAGCATTTT	CSARDRDNQPQHF
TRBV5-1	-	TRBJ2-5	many	TGCGCCAGCAGCCCCGCGGGCGGTCAAGAGACCCAGTACTTC	CASSPAGGQETQYF